This T cell receptor beta chain was captured in a study of shared clonotypes between healthy human individuals. Turning to this clone: This same CDR3 is encoded by further DNA sequences in the sample.

The authors loaded around 190 ng DNA, 28,000 or so T cell genomes, into sorted-subset replicate PCRs. The data were produced by immunoSEQ multiplex PCR, yet TCRdb's version contains in-frame clones alone and is incomplete. This table has 550,000 to 800,000 clones, around 74% appearing once. All donors were Caucasian adults living in Nashville, Tennessee. CD4+ cells were split into CD45RA+ naive and CD45RA-negative memory subsets. CDR1 is SNHLY and CDR2 is FYNNEI in the germline V gene. The V end lost 7 bases, the J end lost 0 bases, and 9 bases lay between the germline ends. The CDR3 has 13 amino acids.

The chain joins TRBV2 to TRBJ1-2; no clear D gene. The TCR comes from a woman in her twenties or thirties in good health. Input material: memory CD4+ T cells sorted from blood. The subset: CD45RA-negative fraction. CDR3 region: CASTGLANYGYTF. The CDR3 region has the DNA TGTGCCAGCACGGGCCTTGCTAACTATGGCTACACCTTC.